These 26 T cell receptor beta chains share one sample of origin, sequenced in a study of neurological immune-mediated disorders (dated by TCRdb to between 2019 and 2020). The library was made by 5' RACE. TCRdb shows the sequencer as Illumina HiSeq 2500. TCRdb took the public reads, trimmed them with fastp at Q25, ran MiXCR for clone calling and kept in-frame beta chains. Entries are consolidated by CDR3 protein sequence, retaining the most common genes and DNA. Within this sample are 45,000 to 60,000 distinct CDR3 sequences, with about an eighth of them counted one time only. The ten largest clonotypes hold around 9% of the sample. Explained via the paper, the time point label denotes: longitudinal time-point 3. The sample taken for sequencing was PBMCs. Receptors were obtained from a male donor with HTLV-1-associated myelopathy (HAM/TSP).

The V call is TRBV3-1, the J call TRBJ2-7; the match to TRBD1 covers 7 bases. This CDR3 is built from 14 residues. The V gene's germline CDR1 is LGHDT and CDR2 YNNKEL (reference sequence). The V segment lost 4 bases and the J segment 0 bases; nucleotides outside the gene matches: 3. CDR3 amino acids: CASSRDSISYEQYF. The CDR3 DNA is TGTGCCAGCAGCCGGGACAGCATCTCCTACGAGCAGTACTTC.

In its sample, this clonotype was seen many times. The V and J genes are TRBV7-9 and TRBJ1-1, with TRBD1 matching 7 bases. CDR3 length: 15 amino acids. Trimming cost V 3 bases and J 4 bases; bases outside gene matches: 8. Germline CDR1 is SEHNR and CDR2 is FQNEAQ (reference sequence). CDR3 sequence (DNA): TGTGCCAGCAGCTTTGGTGACAGGGAGGGCACTGAAGCTTTCTTT. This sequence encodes CASSFGDREGTEAFF.

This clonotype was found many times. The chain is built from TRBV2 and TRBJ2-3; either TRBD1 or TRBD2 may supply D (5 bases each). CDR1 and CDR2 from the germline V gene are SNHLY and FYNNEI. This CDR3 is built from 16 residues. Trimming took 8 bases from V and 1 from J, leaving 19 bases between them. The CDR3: CASRGQGLRRTDTQYF. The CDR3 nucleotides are TGTGCCAGCCGAGGGCAGGGCTTGAGGCGCACAGATACGCAGTATTTT. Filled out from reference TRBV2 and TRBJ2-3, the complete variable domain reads EPEVTQTPSHQVTQMGQEVILRCVPISNHLYFYWYRQILGQKVEFLVSFYNNEISEKSEIFDDQFSVERPDGSNFTLKIRSTKLEDSAMYFCASRGQGLRRTDTQYFGPGTRLTVL.

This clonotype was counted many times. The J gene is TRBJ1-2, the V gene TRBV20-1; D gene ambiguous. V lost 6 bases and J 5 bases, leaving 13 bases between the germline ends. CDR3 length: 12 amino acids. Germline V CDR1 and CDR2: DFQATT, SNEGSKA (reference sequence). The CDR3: CSAAGRGYGYTF. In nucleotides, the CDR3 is TGCAGTGCGGCCGGAAGAGGGTATGGCTACACCTTC.

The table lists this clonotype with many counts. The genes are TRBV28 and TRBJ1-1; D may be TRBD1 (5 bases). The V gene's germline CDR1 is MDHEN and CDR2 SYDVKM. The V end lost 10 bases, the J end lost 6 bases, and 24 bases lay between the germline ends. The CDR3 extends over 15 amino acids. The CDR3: CAIFPAGGGIPEAFF. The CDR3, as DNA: TGTGCCATCTTTCCGGCGGGTGGGGGAATCCCTGAAGCTTTCTTT.

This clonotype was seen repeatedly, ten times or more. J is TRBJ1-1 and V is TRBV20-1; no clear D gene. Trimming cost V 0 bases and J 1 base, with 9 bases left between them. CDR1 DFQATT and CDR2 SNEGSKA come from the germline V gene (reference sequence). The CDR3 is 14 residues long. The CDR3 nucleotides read TGCAGTGCTAGAGATCTAAGACGGAACACTGAAGCTTTCTTT. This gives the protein CSARDLRRNTEAFF.

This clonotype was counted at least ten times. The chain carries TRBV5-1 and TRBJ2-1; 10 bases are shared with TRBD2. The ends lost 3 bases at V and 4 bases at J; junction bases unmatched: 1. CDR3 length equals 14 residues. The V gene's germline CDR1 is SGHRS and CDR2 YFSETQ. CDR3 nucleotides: TGCGCCAGCAGCTGGACTAGCGGTTACAATGAGCAGTTCTTC. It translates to CASSWTSGYNEQFF.

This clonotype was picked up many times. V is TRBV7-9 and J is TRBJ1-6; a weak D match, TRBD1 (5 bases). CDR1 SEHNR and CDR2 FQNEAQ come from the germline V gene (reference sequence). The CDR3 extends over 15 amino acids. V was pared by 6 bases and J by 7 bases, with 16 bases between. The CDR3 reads CASSSGGRINSPLHF. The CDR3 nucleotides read TGTGCCAGCAGTTCGGGGGGACGGATAAATTCACCCCTCCACTTT.

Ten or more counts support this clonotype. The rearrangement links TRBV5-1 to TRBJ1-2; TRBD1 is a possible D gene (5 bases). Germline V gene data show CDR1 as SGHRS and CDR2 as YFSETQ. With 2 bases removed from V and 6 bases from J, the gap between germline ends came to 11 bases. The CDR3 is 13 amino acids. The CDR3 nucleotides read TGCGCCAGCAGCTTCAGGGCGCGGGATGGCTACACCTTC. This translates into CASSFRARDGYTF.

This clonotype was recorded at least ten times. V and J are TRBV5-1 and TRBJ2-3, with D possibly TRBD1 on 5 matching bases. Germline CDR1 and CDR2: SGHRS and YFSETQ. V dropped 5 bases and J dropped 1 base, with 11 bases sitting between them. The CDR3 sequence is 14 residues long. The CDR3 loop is CASRDTGGTDTQYF. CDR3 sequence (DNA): TGCGCCAGCAGGGACACTGGGGGCACAGATACGCAGTATTTT.

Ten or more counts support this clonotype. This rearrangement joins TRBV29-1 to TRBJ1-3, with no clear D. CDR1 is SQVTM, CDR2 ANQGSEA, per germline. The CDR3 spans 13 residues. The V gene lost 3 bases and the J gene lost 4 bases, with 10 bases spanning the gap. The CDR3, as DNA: TGCAGCGTTGAGGGTTTCGGGGGAAACACCATATATTTT. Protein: CSVEGFGGNTIYF.

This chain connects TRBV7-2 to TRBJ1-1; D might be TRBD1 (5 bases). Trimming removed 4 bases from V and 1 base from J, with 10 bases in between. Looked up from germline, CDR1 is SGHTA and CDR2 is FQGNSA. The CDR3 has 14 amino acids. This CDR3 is CASSSQGTNTEAFF. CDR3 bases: TGTGCCAGCAGCTCCCAGGGAACGAACACTGAAGCTTTCTTT. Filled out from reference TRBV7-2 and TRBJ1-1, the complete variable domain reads GAGVSQSPSNKVTEKGKDVELRCDPISGHTALYWYRQSLGQGLEFLIYFQGNSAPDKSGLPSDRFSAERTGGSVSTLTIQRTQQEDSAVYLCASSSQGTNTEAFFGQGTRLTVV.

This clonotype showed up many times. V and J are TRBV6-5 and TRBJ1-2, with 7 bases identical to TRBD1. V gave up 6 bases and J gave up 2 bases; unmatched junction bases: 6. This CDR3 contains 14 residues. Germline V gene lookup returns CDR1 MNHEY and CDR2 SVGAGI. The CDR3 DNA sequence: TGTGCCAGCAGGTACAGGGGCTCCAACTATGGCTACACCTTC. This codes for CASRYRGSNYGYTF.

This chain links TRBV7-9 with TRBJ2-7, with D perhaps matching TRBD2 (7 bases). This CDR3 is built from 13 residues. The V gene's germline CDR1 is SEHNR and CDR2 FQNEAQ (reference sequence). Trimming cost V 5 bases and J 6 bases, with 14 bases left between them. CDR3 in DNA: TGTGCCAGCAGCCCAAACAGGGAGGGCGAGCAGTACTTC. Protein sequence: CASSPNREGEQYF.

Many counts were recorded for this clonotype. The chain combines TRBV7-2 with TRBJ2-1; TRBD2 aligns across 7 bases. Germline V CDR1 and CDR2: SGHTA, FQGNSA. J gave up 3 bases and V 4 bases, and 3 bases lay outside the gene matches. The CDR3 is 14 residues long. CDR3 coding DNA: TGTGCCAGCAGCTGGCGGGGGATCTACAATGAGCAGTTCTTC. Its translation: CASSWRGIYNEQFF. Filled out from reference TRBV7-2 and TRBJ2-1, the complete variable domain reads GAGVSQSPSNKVTEKGKDVELRCDPISGHTALYWYRQSLGQGLEFLIYFQGNSAPDKSGLPSDRFSAERTGGSVSTLTIQRTQQEDSAVYLCASSWRGIYNEQFFGPGTRLTVL.

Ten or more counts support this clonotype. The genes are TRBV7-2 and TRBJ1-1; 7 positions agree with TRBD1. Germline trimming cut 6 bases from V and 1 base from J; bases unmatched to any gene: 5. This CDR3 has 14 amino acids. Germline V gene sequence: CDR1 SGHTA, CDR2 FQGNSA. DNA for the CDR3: TGTGCCAGCAGATGGGACAGCTCGAACACTGAAGCTTTCTTT. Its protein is CASRWDSSNTEAFF. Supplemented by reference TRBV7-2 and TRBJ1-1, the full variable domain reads GAGVSQSPSNKVTEKGKDVELRCDPISGHTALYWYRQSLGQGLEFLIYFQGNSAPDKSGLPSDRFSAERTGGSVSTLTIQRTQQEDSAVYLCASRWDSSNTEAFFGQGTRLTVV.

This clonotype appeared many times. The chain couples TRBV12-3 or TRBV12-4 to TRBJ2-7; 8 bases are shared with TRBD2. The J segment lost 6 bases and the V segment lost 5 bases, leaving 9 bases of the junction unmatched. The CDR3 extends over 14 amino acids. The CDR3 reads CASSPSAGGSEQYF. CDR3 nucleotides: TGTGCCAGCAGTCCCTCTGCGGGGGGCAGCGAGCAGTACTTC.

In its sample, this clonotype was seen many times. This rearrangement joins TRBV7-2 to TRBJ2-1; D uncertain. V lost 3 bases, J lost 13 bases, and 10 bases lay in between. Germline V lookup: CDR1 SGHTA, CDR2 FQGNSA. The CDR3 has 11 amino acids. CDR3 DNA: TGTGCCAGCAGCTTGAGCCAGATCCAGTTCTTC. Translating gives CASSLSQIQFF.

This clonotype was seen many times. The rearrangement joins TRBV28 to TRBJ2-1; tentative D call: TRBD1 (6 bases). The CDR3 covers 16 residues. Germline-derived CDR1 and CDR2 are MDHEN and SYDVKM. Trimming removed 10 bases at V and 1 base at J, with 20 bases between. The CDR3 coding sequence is TGTGCCACCTGGACAGTCTTCCTCCAATCCTACAATGAGCAGTTCTTC. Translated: CATWTVFLQSYNEQFF.

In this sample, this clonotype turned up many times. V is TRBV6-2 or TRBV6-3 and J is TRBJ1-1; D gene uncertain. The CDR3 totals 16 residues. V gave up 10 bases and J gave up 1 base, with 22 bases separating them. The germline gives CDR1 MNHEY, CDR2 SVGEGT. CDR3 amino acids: CATRTPGPLTNTEAFF. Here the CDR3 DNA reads TGTGCCACACGAACCCCCGGACCGCTTACGAACACTGAAGCTTTCTTT.

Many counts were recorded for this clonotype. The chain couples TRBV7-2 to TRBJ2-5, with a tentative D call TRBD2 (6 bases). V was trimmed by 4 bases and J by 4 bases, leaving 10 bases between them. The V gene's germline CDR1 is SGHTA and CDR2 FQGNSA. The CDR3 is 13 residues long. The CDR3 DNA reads TGTGCCAGCAGCTCTAGCGATCGAGAGACCCAGTACTTC. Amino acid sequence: CASSSSDRETQYF.

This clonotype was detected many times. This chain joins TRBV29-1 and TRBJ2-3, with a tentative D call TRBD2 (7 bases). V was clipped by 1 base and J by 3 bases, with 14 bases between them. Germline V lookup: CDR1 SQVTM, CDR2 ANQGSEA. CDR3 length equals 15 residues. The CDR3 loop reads CSVEGRGARTDTQYF. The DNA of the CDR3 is TGCAGCGTTGAAGGACGGGGGGCCCGAACAGATACGCAGTATTTT.

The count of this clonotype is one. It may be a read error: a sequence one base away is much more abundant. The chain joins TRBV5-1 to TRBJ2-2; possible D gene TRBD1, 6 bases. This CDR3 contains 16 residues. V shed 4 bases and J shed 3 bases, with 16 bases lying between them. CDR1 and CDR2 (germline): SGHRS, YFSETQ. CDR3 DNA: TGCGCCAGCAGCCAGGGGTTAGGAGACCACACCGGGGAGCTGTTTTTT. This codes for CASSQGLGDHTGELFF. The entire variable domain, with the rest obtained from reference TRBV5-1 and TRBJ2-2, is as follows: KAGVTQTPRYLIKTRGQQVTLSCSPISGHRSVSWYQQTPGQGLQFLFEYFSETQRNKGNFPGRFSGRQFSNSRSEMNVSTLELGDSALYLCASSQGLGDHTGELFFGEGSRLTVL.

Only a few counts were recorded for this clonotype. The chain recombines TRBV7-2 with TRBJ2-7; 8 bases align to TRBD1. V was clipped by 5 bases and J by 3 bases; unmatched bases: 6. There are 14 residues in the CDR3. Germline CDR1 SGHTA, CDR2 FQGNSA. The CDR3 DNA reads TGTGCCAGCAGCCTACGGACAGGGAACTACGAGCAGTACTTC. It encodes CASSLRTGNYEQYF.

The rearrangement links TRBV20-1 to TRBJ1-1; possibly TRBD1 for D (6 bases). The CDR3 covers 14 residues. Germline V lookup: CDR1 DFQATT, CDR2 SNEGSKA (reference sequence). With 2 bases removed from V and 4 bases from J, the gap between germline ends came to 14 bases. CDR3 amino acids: CSARSGPRGTEAFF. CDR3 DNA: TGCAGTGCTAGATCGGGACCCAGGGGCACTGAAGCTTTCTTT.

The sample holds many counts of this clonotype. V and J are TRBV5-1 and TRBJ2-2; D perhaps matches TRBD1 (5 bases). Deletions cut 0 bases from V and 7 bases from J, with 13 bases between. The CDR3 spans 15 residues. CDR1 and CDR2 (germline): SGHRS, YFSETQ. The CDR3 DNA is TGCGCCAGCAGCTTGGTGGGCAGGGCGGTCGGGGAGCTGTTTTTT. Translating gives CASSLVGRAVGELFF.